The following is a T cell receptor (beta chain) sequence with its context. For TCR beta, libraries came from iRepertoire HTBI primers and Arm-PCR of CDR3 regions. Via MiXCR, TCRdb re-called the multiplex PCR reads, giving one row per CDR3 protein. The sample holds 300,000 to 400,000 distinct CDR3 sequences, 16% seen once. The record originates from a study of regulatory T cells in long-lasting Graves disease. Study-wide background: Graves' patients, newly diagnosed, had taken antithyroid drugs under 3 months.

Time point in this sample: newly diagnosed GD, antithyroid drugs for less than 3 months. PBMC RNA was the source of the TCR library. A roughly 8.3-milliliter sample of peripheral blood was drawn into EDTA tubes. The CDR3 runs to 14 residues. V trimming: 5 bases; J trimming: 9 bases; junction bases outside the gene matches: 10. Germline lookup yields CDR1 DFQATT and CDR2 SNEGSKA (reference sequence). These data were also filed under a second study, of T cells in Graves' hyperthyroidism and ophthalmopathy. Per that paper: When ophthalmopathy did not progress within 18 months, Graves' hyperthyroidism was considered stable. Most expanded thyroid clonotypes above 0.001 also appeared in blood.

This clonotype originated in a man in his forties with Graves disease. The material sequenced was peripheral blood mononuclear cells (PBMCs), taken at new diagnosis, from a patient treated with antithyroid drugs. The V and J genes are TRBV20-1 and TRBJ1-6, with 7 bases that match TRBD1. The CDR3 reads CSAAPSTGSSPLHF. The CDR3 nucleotides are TGCAGTGCTGCCCCCTCGACAGGGAGTTCACCCCTCCACTTT.